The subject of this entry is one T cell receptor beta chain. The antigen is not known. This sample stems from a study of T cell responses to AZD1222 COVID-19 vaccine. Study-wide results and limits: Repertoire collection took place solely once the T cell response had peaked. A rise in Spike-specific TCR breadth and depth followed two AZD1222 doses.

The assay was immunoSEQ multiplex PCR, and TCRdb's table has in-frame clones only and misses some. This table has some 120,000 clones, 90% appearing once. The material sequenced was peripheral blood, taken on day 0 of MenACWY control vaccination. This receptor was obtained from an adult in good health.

In DNA form, the CDR3 reads TGTGCCAGCAGCCCCCCGTTGAGGGAGGGCCCCTACAATGAGCAGTTCTTC. The encoded protein is CASSPPLREGPYNEQFF. This chain connects TRBV7-9 to TRBJ2-1; TRBD2 aligns across 7 bases. The ends lost 5 bases at V and 2 bases at J; junction bases unmatched: 12. The CDR3 is 17 amino acids. In germline, CDR1 is SEHNR, CDR2 FQNEAQ (reference sequence). Combining the CDR3 with reference TRBV7-9 and TRBJ2-1 gives the whole variable domain DTGVSQNPRHKITKRGQNVTFRCDPISEHNRLYWYRQTLGQGPEFLTYFQNEAQLEKSRLLSDRFSAERPKGSFSTLEIQRTEQGDSAMYLCASSPPLREGPYNEQFFGPGTRLTVL.